The 13 T cell receptor beta chains reported below all come from one sample, sequenced in a study of blood T cell repertoires in COVID-19. This table comes from immunoSEQ multiplex PCR, and its TCRdb copy is limited to in-frame clones, with some not included. The data contain about 200,000 clones, roughly 92% of them singletons. Input material: peripheral blood. Every receptor here comes from a man aged 55 to 69 with COVID-19, enrolled during active disease.

The chain recombines TRBV6-5 with TRBJ2-7, with D unresolved. Trimming took off 0 bases at V and 3 bases at J, with 9 bases between the two ends. Germline assignment: CDR1 MNHEY and CDR2 SVGAGI. There are 14 residues in the CDR3. The CDR3 DNA sequence: TGTGCCAGCAGTTACTCATCAGAATACTACGAGCAGTACTTC. It is translated as CASSYSSEYYEQYF.

V and J are TRBV18 and TRBJ2-7; 8 positions match TRBD1. This CDR3 has 14 amino acids. The germline CDR1 and CDR2 sequences are KGHSH and LQKENI. Trimming took 1 base from V and 5 from J; bases not matched to a gene: 4. Here the CDR3 reads CASSPRQGLHEQYF. For the CDR3, the DNA is TGTGCCAGCTCACCACGACAGGGGTTGCACGAGCAGTACTTC.

The V and J genes are TRBV5-8 and TRBJ1-5, with a weak D call TRBD1 (6 bases). Germline V CDR1 and CDR2: SGHTS, YDEGEE. V was shortened by 0 bases and J by 2 bases, with 15 bases between the two germline ends. The CDR3 runs to 17 residues. CDR3 sequence: CASSLDRALHGNQPQHF. CDR3 DNA sequence: TGTGCCAGCAGCTTGGACAGGGCCCTTCATGGCAATCAGCCCCAGCATTTT.

The chain joins TRBV5-4 to TRBJ1-2; D is unclear. The ends were cut back, 0 bases at V and 8 bases at J, with 11 bases in the middle. This CDR3 is 13 amino acids long. Germline CDR1 and CDR2: SGHNT and YYREEE (reference sequence). This chain's CDR3 is CASSLAGQRGYTF. The CDR3, as DNA: TGTGCCAGCAGCTTGGCTGGGCAGCGGGGCTACACCTTC.

In its sample, this clone was seen once. The genes are TRBV7-9 and TRBJ1-6, with D perhaps matching TRBD1 (5 bases). There are 17 residues in the CDR3. Germline V CDR1 and CDR2: SEHNR, FQNEAQ (reference sequence). The V end lost 3 bases, the J end lost 5 bases, and 17 bases lay between the germline ends. This CDR3 is CASSFAGGVTDNSPLHF. The CDR3 nucleotides are TGTGCCAGCAGCTTTGCGGGGGGTGTGACGGATAATTCACCCCTCCACTTT.

The rearrangement links TRBV2 to TRBJ1-1, with a tentative D call TRBD1 (5 bases). Trimming stripped 4 bases from V and 2 bases from J, with 11 bases between. Germline V CDR1 and CDR2: SNHLY, FYNNEI. The CDR3 runs to 14 residues. This CDR3 is CASSGAWGNTEAFF. The CDR3, as DNA: TGTGCCAGCAGTGGGGCCTGGGGCAACACTGAAGCTTTCTTT.

Concerning this clone: The junction and the germline gene differ at one end; a read error may be behind it. The chain is built from TRBV2 and TRBJ1-4; D remains ambiguous. CDR3 length: 13 amino acids. Germline V gene lookup returns CDR1 SNHLY and CDR2 FYNNEI. This chain's CDR3 is CASSVGTSEKLFF. The CDR3 region has the DNA TGTGCCAGCAGTGTAGGAACTAGTGAAAAACTGTTTTTT.

V usage is TRBV13 and J usage is TRBJ1-2; possible D gene TRBD1, 5 bases. The CDR3 totals 14 residues. Trimming shortened V by 5 bases and J by 4 bases, and 14 bases separated the two germline ends. Per the germline V gene, CDR1 is PRHDT and CDR2 is FYEKMQ (reference sequence). The CDR3 protein is CASSLREGSYGYTF. The CDR3 DNA reads as TGTGCCAGCAGCCTCCGGGAGGGGAGCTATGGCTACACCTTC. The variable domain in full, with the rest retrieved from reference TRBV13 and TRBJ1-2, is AAGVIQSPRHLIKEKRETATLKCYPIPRHDTVYWYQQGPGQDPQFLISFYEKMQSDKGSIPDRFSAQQFSDYHSELNMSSLELGDSALYFCASSLREGSYGYTFGSGTRLTVV.

The J gene is TRBJ2-7, the V gene TRBV5-1; 10 nucleotides line up with TRBD2. The CDR3 length is 15 residues. Germline CDR1 SGHRS, CDR2 YFSETQ. V trimming: 0 bases; J trimming: 2 bases; junction bases outside the gene matches: 2. CDR3 nucleotides: TGCGCCAGCAGCTTGGGGACTAGCGGAACCTACGAGCAGTACTTC. This sequence encodes CASSLGTSGTYEQYF.

The chain is built from TRBV7-2 and TRBJ2-2; 11 bases agree with TRBD2. This CDR3 is 16 amino acids long. The ends lost 1 base at V and 5 bases at J; junction bases unmatched: 3. Germline V gene lookup returns CDR1 SGHTA and CDR2 FQGNSA. The CDR3 spells CASSLDPSGRTGELFF. The DNA for the CDR3 is TGTGCCAGCAGCTTAGACCCTAGCGGGAGGACCGGGGAGCTGTTTTTT.

The chain is built from TRBV10-3 and TRBJ2-6, with a weak D call TRBD1 (5 bases). The CDR3 extends over 18 amino acids. From germline, CDR1 is ENHRY and CDR2 SYGVKD. Trimming shortened V by 4 bases and J by 1 base, and 17 bases separated the two germline ends. Written as DNA, the CDR3 is TGTGCCATCAGTGGGTGGGGAACAGGTACATCTGGGGCCAACGTCCTGACTTTC. This encodes CAISGWGTGTSGANVLTF.

The chain couples TRBV29-1 to TRBJ1-1; D gene ambiguous. V shed 6 bases and J shed 2 bases, with 16 bases lying between them. CDR1 SQVTM and CDR2 ANQGSEA come from the germline V gene. The CDR3 is made up of 14 amino acids. This CDR3 reads CSVEIDSINTEAFF. In nucleotides, the CDR3 is TGCAGCGTAGAGATAGACTCAATAAACACTGAAGCTTTCTTT.

V and J are TRBV7-2 and TRBJ1-4; D not resolved. The CDR3 sequence is 12 residues long. V was shortened by 5 bases and J by 11 bases, with 12 bases between the two germline ends. Germline V CDR1 and CDR2: SGHTA, FQGNSA. The CDR3 bases are TGTGCCAGCAGCCTACGGACGGGGAAACTGTTTTTT. Translated, it gives CASSLRTGKLFF.